This TCR beta chain derives from a study of beta chain features in type 1 diabetes. Study details: Patients shared similar age, gender and cell yields with healthy donors.

Germline lookup yields CDR1 MNHNY and CDR2 SVGAGI (reference sequence). There are 15 residues in the CDR3. V was shortened by 5 bases and J by 8 bases, with 20 bases between the two germline ends. Findings of the study overall: The study found moderately but significantly shorter TCRB CDR3s in all four CD4+ subsets of Type 1 diabetes patients. More deletions and fewer insertions at VDJ junctions were seen in type 1 diabetes patients. The study found that naive, central memory and Treg TCRB repertoires appeared more similar in patients than in healthy donors.

This clone was observed a handful of times. The antigen is undetermined. Purity (above 95%) was reached by all sorted populations. What was sequenced were expressed TCRB transcripts, since all of the isolated RNA had been reverse transcribed. This table comes from immunoSEQ multiplex PCR, and its TCRdb copy is limited to in-frame clones, with some not included. In the table there are 45,000 to 65,000 clones, approximately 52% of which are singletons. This sequence originates from a woman between 35 and 50 years old with type 1 diabetes. Source material: Tregs from blood. The V call is TRBV6-6, the J call TRBJ2-3; D possibly corresponds to TRBD2 (6 bases). CDR3 loop: CASSLSGTGGFTQYF. CDR3 sequence (DNA): TGTGCCAGCAGTCTTAGCGGAACCGGGGGTTTTACGCAGTATTTT.